This TCR beta chain appears in the sequencing data of a study of cytomegalovirus exposure and HLA in healthy donors. Study information: In a later analysis, it was reported that the approximately 110 validation repertoires had been produced on the same platform as the roughly 700 repertoires belonging to the first cohort.

The method was immunoSEQ multiplex PCR; TCRdb's version includes in-frame clones alone and lacks a portion of them. The sample carries around 180,000 clones, more than 75% recorded once. CDR3 length: 20 residues. The V segment lost 5 bases and the J segment 1 base; nucleotides outside the gene matches: 15. CDR1 is SGHTA, CDR2 FQGTGA, per germline. This clone showed up just once. The donors belonged to the approximately 120-subject validation cohort, separate from the roughly 670-subject first cohort. This receptor was taken from a man aged 18 to 29 in good health and CMV-seropositive. The genes are TRBV7-3 and TRBJ2-6; TRBD1 matches 9 bases. What was sequenced was PBMCs. In DNA form, the CDR3 reads TGTGCCAGCAGCCCTGTCCCGGGACAGGGTTTGGGGTCTGGGGCCAACGTCCTGACTTTC. Translated: CASSPVPGQGLGSGANVLTF.